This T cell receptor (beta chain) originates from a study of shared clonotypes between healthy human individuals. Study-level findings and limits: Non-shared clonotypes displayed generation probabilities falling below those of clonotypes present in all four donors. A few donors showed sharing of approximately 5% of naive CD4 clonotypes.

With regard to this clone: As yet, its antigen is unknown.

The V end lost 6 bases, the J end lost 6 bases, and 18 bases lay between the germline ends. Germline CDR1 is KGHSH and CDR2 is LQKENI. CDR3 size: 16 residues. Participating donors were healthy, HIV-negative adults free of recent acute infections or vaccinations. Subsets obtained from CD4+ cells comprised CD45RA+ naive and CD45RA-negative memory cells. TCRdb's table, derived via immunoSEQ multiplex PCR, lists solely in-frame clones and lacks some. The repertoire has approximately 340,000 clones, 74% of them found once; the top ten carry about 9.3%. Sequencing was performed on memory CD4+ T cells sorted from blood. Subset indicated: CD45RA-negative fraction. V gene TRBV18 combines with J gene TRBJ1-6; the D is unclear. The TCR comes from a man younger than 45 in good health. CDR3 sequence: CASSPTGRQINSPLHF. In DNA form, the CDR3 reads TGTGCCAGCTCCCCCACCGGACGGCAGATTAATTCACCCCTCCACTTT.